Below, 22 T cell receptor beta chains from the same sample are listed, as sequenced in a study of graft-versus-host responses after intestinal transplantation. Their cognate antigens are unknown. Measured with immunoSEQ multiplex PCR; TCRdb has only the in-frame clones, and not every one. The sample holds about 90,000 clones, roughly 90% seen once. This specimen was unstimulated CD4+ T cells sorted from spleen or lymph node cells, taken before transplant. The receptor set was obtained from a human donor who was the organ donor for an intestinal transplant.

This clone was observed a few times. The rearrangement links TRBV10-3 to TRBJ1-6, with TRBD1 as a possible D gene (6 bases). There are 13 residues in the CDR3. Germline values: CDR1 ENHRY, CDR2 SYGVKD. V lost 11 bases to trimming and J lost 7 bases, with 15 bases between them. As DNA, the CDR3 is TGTGCCTCACTGACAGGTTTCAATTCACCCCTCCACTTT. Amino acids: CASLTGFNSPLHF.

The chain joins TRBV29-1 to TRBJ2-1, with a tentative D call TRBD1 (6 bases). V was pared by 3 bases and J by 8 bases, with 17 bases between. Germline CDR1 is SQVTM and CDR2 is ANQGSEA. The CDR3 length is 14 residues. CDR3 sequence reads: CSVDGQGFFDEQFF. In DNA form, the CDR3 reads TGCAGCGTTGATGGTCAGGGGTTTTTCGATGAGCAGTTCTTC.

The chain recombines TRBV7-9 with TRBJ1-3; D is undetermined. CDR3 length: 13 amino acids. V lost 6 bases and J 1 base, leaving 7 bases between the germline ends. From germline, CDR1 is SEHNR and CDR2 FQNEAQ (reference sequence). CDR3 DNA: TGTGCCAGCAGTCCTTTTTCTGGAAACACCATATATTTT. This sequence encodes CASSPFSGNTIYF. Complete variable domain (other parts from reference TRBV7-9 and TRBJ1-3): DTGVSQNPRHKITKRGQNVTFRCDPISEHNRLYWYRQTLGQGPEFLTYFQNEAQLEKSRLLSDRFSAERPKGSFSTLEIQRTEQGDSAMYLCASSPFSGNTIYFGEGSWLTVV.

V gene TRBV25-1 combines with J gene TRBJ2-5; 10 nucleotides align to TRBD2. Germline lookup yields CDR1 MGHDK and CDR2 SYGVNS. This CDR3 is 15 amino acids long. With 10 bases clipped from V and 5 bases from J, the junction kept 13 bases outside the gene matches. The CDR3 sequence: CAIRPEAGGRETQYF. In DNA form, the CDR3 reads TGTGCCATCAGACCGGAAGCGGGGGGGCGCGAGACCCAGTACTTC.

The V and J genes are TRBV18 and TRBJ2-7; TRBD1 is a possible D gene (5 bases). CDR1 and CDR2 from the germline V gene are KGHSH and LQKENI. V shed 4 bases and J shed 0 bases, with 7 bases lying between them. CDR3 length equals 13 residues. The CDR3 here is CASSRGGSYEQYF. The CDR3 DNA follows: TGTGCCAGCTCACGGGGCGGCTCCTACGAGCAGTACTTC.

This chain uses TRBV28 with TRBJ1-5; 9 bases agree with TRBD1. CDR3 length: 15 residues. From germline, CDR1 is MDHEN and CDR2 SYDVKM. With V trimmed by 2 bases and J by 6 bases, 5 bases remained unmatched. The CDR3 sequence: CASSLRDRDRQPQHF. The CDR3 DNA follows: TGTGCCAGCAGTTTAAGGGACAGGGACCGTCAGCCCCAGCATTTT.

This clone is a singleton in its sample. This chain joins TRBV30 and TRBJ2-3; D call uncertain. V was trimmed by 2 bases and J by 0 bases, leaving 3 bases between them. Germline values: CDR1 GTSNPN, CDR2 SVGIG (reference sequence). The CDR3 is made up of 12 amino acids. The CDR3 spells CAWSSSTDTQYF. In DNA form, the CDR3 reads TGTGCCTGGAGTTCTAGCACAGATACGCAGTATTTT.

This sequence joins TRBV5-4 and TRBJ1-1; 12 nucleotides align to TRBD1. Germline V gives CDR1 SGHNT, CDR2 YYREEE (reference sequence). There are 16 residues in the CDR3. The trim removed 6 bases at V and 2 bases at J, leaving 8 bases unmatched. The chain's CDR3 is CASNDYGTGGNTEAFF. The DNA of the CDR3 is TGTGCCAGCAACGACTACGGGACAGGGGGCAACACTGAAGCTTTCTTT.

This chain links TRBV30 with TRBJ2-2; TRBD2 aligns across 9 bases. CDR1 GTSNPN and CDR2 SVGIG come from the germline V gene (reference sequence). V lost 1 base to trimming and J lost 4 bases; unmatched junction nucleotides: 10. CDR3 length equals 17 residues. The CDR3 region is CAWSGKISGRGTGELFF. CDR3 sequence (DNA): TGTGCCTGGAGTGGGAAAATTAGCGGGAGAGGCACCGGGGAGCTGTTTTTT.

The V gene is TRBV9, the J gene TRBJ1-1, with 9 bases identical to TRBD1. Germline CDR1 and CDR2: SGDLS and YYNGEE. There are 19 residues in the CDR3. J gave up 2 bases and V 4 bases, and 18 bases lay outside the gene matches. The chain's CDR3 is CASSPERTGGKTTNTEAFF. For the CDR3, the DNA is TGTGCCAGCAGCCCTGAGCGAACAGGGGGCAAAACGACAAACACTGAAGCTTTCTTT.

The V call is TRBV4-1, the J call TRBJ2-5, with D possibly TRBD1 on 6 matching bases. The V gene's germline CDR1 is MGHRA and CDR2 YSYEKL. The CDR3 sequence is 15 residues long. Trimming removed 7 bases at V and 5 bases at J, with 20 bases between. This CDR3 reads CASTSPWGPGETQYF. The CDR3 DNA sequence: TGCGCCAGCACCTCGCCGTGGGGGCCGGGGGAGACCCAGTACTTC.

The V call is TRBV19, the J call TRBJ2-7; TRBD1 aligns across 7 bases. Germline trimming cut 4 bases from V and 5 bases from J; bases unmatched to any gene: 14. CDR1 and CDR2 (germline): LNHDA, SQIVND (reference sequence). The CDR3 length is 16 residues. CDR3 region: CASSNPDRAGIHEQYF. CDR3 sequence (DNA): TGTGCCAGTAGTAACCCCGACAGGGCAGGGATTCACGAGCAGTACTTC.

The J gene is TRBJ1-2, the V gene TRBV5-6, with D perhaps matching TRBD1 (5 bases). CDR1 and CDR2 from the germline V gene are SGHDT and YYEEEE. The CDR3 has 13 residues. V lost 10 bases and J 1 base, leaving 14 bases between the germline ends. CDR3 region: CAGGLGGNYGYTF. DNA of the CDR3: TGTGCCGGAGGGCTTGGGGGTAACTATGGCTACACCTTC.

The chain has TRBV5-6 and TRBJ2-3; 14 nucleotides agree with TRBD2. Per the germline V gene, CDR1 is SGHDT and CDR2 is YYEEEE. Germline trimming cut 4 bases from V and 4 bases from J; bases unmatched to any gene: 14. The CDR3 is 19 amino acids. The CDR3 region has the DNA TGTGCCAGCAGCCCTCTGACTAGCGGGGGGGCAGCCTCTTCAGATACGCAGTATTTT. Translating gives CASSPLTSGGAASSDTQYF.

This chain connects TRBV7-9 to TRBJ2-5; 9 bases are a match to TRBD2. The J call may be in error: the DNA end matches TRBJ2-7 better. The CDR3 spans 15 residues. CDR1 is SEHNR and CDR2 is FQNEAQ in the germline V gene (reference sequence). This CDR3 reads CASSFSGGRSYEQYF. For the CDR3, the DNA is TGTGCCAGCAGCTTTAGCGGGGGAAGGTCCTACGAGCAGTACTTC.

The chain joins TRBV6-4 to TRBJ2-3; 9 nucleotides line up with TRBD2. Unmatched junction bases numbered 2, after V lost 3 bases and J lost 1 base. The germline CDR1 and CDR2 sequences are MRHNA and SNTAGT. The CDR3 totals 15 residues. In DNA form, the CDR3 reads TGTGCCAGCAGTGAGTCTAGCGGGGGCACAGATACGCAGTATTTT. Amino acid sequence: CASSESSGGTDTQYF.

This clone has only a few counts. The chain recombines TRBV30 with TRBJ2-3, with D possibly TRBD1 on 5 matching bases. The V end was cut by 5 bases, the J end by 0 bases, with 12 bases between. The CDR3 is 14 amino acids. Germline V gene data show CDR1 as GTSNPN and CDR2 as SVGIG (reference sequence). The CDR3 spells CAWDSGSSTDTQYF. The CDR3 nucleotides read TGTGCCTGGGACAGTGGATCTAGCACAGATACGCAGTATTTT.

The rearrangement links TRBV28 to TRBJ2-5; TRBD2 matches at 13 bases. The trim removed 2 bases at V and 5 bases at J, leaving 11 bases unmatched. The CDR3 runs to 18 residues. Germline V gene sequence: CDR1 MDHEN, CDR2 SYDVKM. This chain's CDR3 is CASSLTSGRGGTRETQYF. The CDR3 DNA follows: TGTGCCAGCAGTTTAACTAGCGGGAGGGGTGGGACAAGGGAGACCCAGTACTTC.

The chain carries TRBV19 and TRBJ2-1; TRBD2 might be the D (5 bases). The V and J ends lost 5 bases and 7 bases respectively, with 18 bases between them. This CDR3 region has 15 residues. Per germline, CDR1 LNHDA and CDR2 SQIVND (reference sequence). CDR3 sequence: CASSFRARDGNEQFF. The DNA for the CDR3 is TGTGCCAGTAGTTTTAGAGCGAGGGATGGGAATGAGCAGTTCTTC.

The genes are TRBV29-1 and TRBJ1-3, with D uncertain. Germline values: CDR1 SQVTM, CDR2 ANQGSEA. CDR3 size: 13 residues. V lost 7 bases, J lost 2 bases, and 12 bases lay in between. The DNA of the CDR3 is TGCAGCGGCGGAGACCCTGCTGGAAACACCATATATTTT. It is translated as CSGGDPAGNTIYF.

This chain links TRBV7-9 with TRBJ2-5, with D possibly matching TRBD1 (6 bases). V was cut by 4 bases and J by 2 bases, with 23 bases left in between. Germline V gene data show CDR1 as SEHNR and CDR2 as FQNEAQ (reference sequence). The CDR3 runs to 18 residues. The chain's CDR3 is CASSSASWTDSEQETQYF. The CDR3 nucleotides are TGTGCCAGCAGCTCTGCGTCTTGGACAGATAGCGAGCAAGAGACCCAGTACTTC.

The genes are TRBV28 and TRBJ2-6; D might be TRBD2 (5 bases). V was trimmed by 2 bases and J by 2 bases, leaving 7 bases between them. The germline CDR1 and CDR2 sequences are MDHEN and SYDVKM. This CDR3 region has 15 residues. CDR3 sequence reads: CASSLTRAGANVLTF. CDR3 nucleotides: TGTGCCAGCAGTTTAACGAGGGCTGGGGCCAACGTCCTGACTTTC.